This is a list of T cell receptor beta chains from one sample in a study of yellow fever vaccine responses in identical twins. MiXCR was run by TCRdb on the RT-PCR reads, yielding one entry per CDR3 protein. The sample lists approximately 1,500 distinct CDR3 sequences; 5.5% to 6.5% were seen once. Sequences were derived from T cells from blood (PBMCs), unsorted or a sorted subset (not recorded which), sampled before or after yellow fever vaccination (not recorded which). The receptors were sampled from a woman younger than 35 who received the yellow fever vaccine. Both conserved end residues are part of each CDR3. The D gene is left open where the match is weak. A row's size may be missing; if present it is once, few, many or a size class.

>TRBV6-5|large|TRBJ2-2|.
CASSYLTPDTGELFF
TGTGCCAGCAGTTACCTCACACCGGACACCGGGGAGCTGTTTTTT
>TRBV7-6|medium-sized|TRBJ2-5|.
CASTARRDQETQYF
TGTGCCAGCACCGCGCGGCGAGACCAAGAGACCCAGTACTTC
>TRBV9|.|TRBJ2-7|TRBD2
CASSVGGGAYEQYF
TGTGCCAGCAGCGTAGGCGGGGGGGCCTACGAGCAGTACTTC
>TRBV11-2|large|TRBJ2-7|.
CASSHSSGTAYEQYF
TGTGCCAGCAGCCATTCTTCGGGAACAGCCTACGAGCAGTACTTC
>TRBV7-3|medium-sized|TRBJ2-1|TRBD2
CASSTGTSVYNEQFF
TGTGCCAGCAGCACCGGGACTAGCGTATACAATGAGCAGTTCTTC
>TRBV28|.|TRBJ2-1|.
CASSLLAQTRTTSYNEQFF
TGTGCCAGCAGTTTATTAGCCCAGACTAGGACTACCTCCTACAATGAGCAGTTCTTC
>TRBV11-3|few|TRBJ2-1|TRBD1
CASSLIRGPYNEQFF
TGTGCCAGCAGCTTAATAAGGGGGCCGTACAATGAGCAGTTCTTC
>TRBV9|medium-sized|TRBJ2-7|.
CASSVSGTPANEQYF
TGTGCCAGCAGCGTATCCGGGACTCCGGCCAACGAGCAGTACTTC
>TRBV20-1|.|TRBJ2-7|.
CSVRVLDYEQYF
TGCAGTGTTAGGGTGCTAGATTACGAGCAGTACTTC
>TRBV6-1|large|TRBJ2-7|TRBD1
CASRPGQAYEQYF
TGTGCCAGCAGGCCTGGACAGGCTTACGAGCAGTACTTC
>TRBV15|large|TRBJ2-7|.
CATSSGPGAYEQYF
TGTGCCACCAGCAGCGGTCCTGGGGCGTACGAGCAGTACTTC
>TRBV2|medium-sized|TRBJ2-7|.
CASSDGGIAYEQYF
TGTGCCAGCAGTGATGGGGGGATTGCCTACGAGCAGTACTTC
>TRBV20-1|.|TRBJ2-1|TRBD2
CSKEGLAELNDEQFF
TGCAGTAAGGAGGGACTAGCGGAGTTAAACGATGAGCAGTTCTTC
>TRBV7-9|large|TRBJ2-7|.
CASTSLAGGPYEQYF
TGTGCCAGCACCTCCCTGGCAGGAGGGCCCTACGAGCAGTACTTC
>TRBV29-1|.|TRBJ2-7|.
CSVVEGGEAEQYF
TGCAGCGTTGTAGAGGGGGGGGAGGCCGAGCAGTACTTC
>TRBV29-1|medium-sized|TRBJ2-1|.
CSAVDYPYNEQFF
TGCAGCGCTGTGGACTACCCTTACAATGAGCAGTTCTTC
>TRBV11-3|hyperexpanded|TRBJ2-7|TRBD1
CASSPGTVSYEQYF
TGTGCCAGCAGCCCCGGGACAGTCTCCTACGAGCAGTACTTC
>TRBV12-2|few|TRBJ2-1|.
CASRLAAGGSLNEQFF
TGTGCAAGTCGCTTAGCCGCGGGAGGGAGTCTCAATGAGCAGTTCTTC
>TRBV29-1|few|TRBJ2-3|.
CSVEYRSTDTQYF
TGCAGCGTTGAGTACCGAAGCACAGATACGCAGTATTTT
>TRBV10-2|few|TRBJ2-7|.
CASSSGTAAYEQYF
TGCGCCAGCAGTTCCGGGACCGCGGCGTACGAGCAGTACTTC
>TRBV7-6|few|TRBJ1-6|.
CASSGGSALHF
TGTGCCAGCAGCGGCGGTTCGGCCCTCCACTTT
>TRBV29-1|.|TRBJ2-7|.
CSVEGGGEQYF
TGCAGCGTTGAAGGTGGAGGCGAGCAGTACTTC
>TRBV14|medium-sized|TRBJ1-1|.
CASSQDLPTEAFF
TGTGCCAGCAGCCAGGACCTACCCACTGAAGCTTTCTTT
>TRBV9|.|TRBJ2-2|.
CASSVGSPGELFF
TGTGCCAGCAGCGTAGGGAGTCCCGGGGAGCTGTTTTTT
>TRBV15|.|TRBJ2-7|.
CATSRGEAYEQYF
TGTGCCACCAGCAGAGGGGAAGCCTACGAGCAGTACTTC
>TRBV12-1|.|TRBJ2-5|.
CASRRSTGEETQYF
TGTGCCAGCAGGCGCTCAACAGGGGAAGAGACCCAGTACTTC